This T cell receptor (beta chain) derives from a study of blood T cell repertoires in COVID-19. Clones were read by immunoSEQ multiplex PCR, and TCRdb kept only the in-frame ones, dropping some. The table shows 450,000 to 500,000 clones, with roughly nine tenths occurring only once. The ends were cut back, 2 bases at V and 6 bases at J, with 13 bases in the middle. From germline, CDR1 is SGHNT and CDR2 YYREEE (reference sequence). CDR3 length equals 14 residues. Cohort assignment relied on participant-reported clinical history. V usage is TRBV5-4 and J usage is TRBJ2-3, with D possibly being TRBD2 (5 bases). This TCR came from a woman aged 60-70 years who had recovered from COVID-19. The sample comprised PBMCs or T cells enriched from blood (not recorded which). In nucleotides, the CDR3 is TGTGCCAGCAGCTTCCCGGCATCGGGGGATACGCAGTATTTT. Its translation: CASSFPASGDTQYF.